The 5 T cell receptor beta chains in this list originate from one sample, sequenced in a study of blood T cell repertoires in COVID-19. This table comes from immunoSEQ multiplex PCR, and its TCRdb copy is limited to in-frame clones, with some not included. This sample has approximately 330,000 clones, with roughly 87% found just once. The specimen sequenced was peripheral blood. The receptors were sampled from a man younger than 40 with COVID-19, enrolled during active disease.

The chain couples TRBV5-1 to TRBJ2-3; a possible D gene is TRBD1 (5 bases). The V and J ends lost 0 bases and 4 bases respectively, with 12 bases between them. The CDR3 is made up of 15 amino acids. The V gene's germline CDR1 is SGHRS and CDR2 YFSETQ. The CDR3 coding sequence is TGCGCCAGCAGCTTGGGGCAGGGCCGGGCAGATACGCAGTATTTT. Translation: CASSLGQGRADTQYF.

As to this clone: The limits of the CDR3 on the DNA are not certain, so only TCRdb's listed CDR3 is given. The chain recombines TRBV7-2 with TRBJ1-1. The CDR3 contains 14 residues when both ends are counted. CDR1 and CDR2 from the germline V gene are SGHTA and FQGNSA. This CDR3 reads CASSSFGGGARTFF.

The chain is built from TRBV20-1 and TRBJ2-5; 8 positions agree with TRBD1. The CDR3 is made up of 15 amino acids. Germline trimming cut 3 bases from V and 3 bases from J; bases unmatched to any gene: 9. Germline CDR1 DFQATT, CDR2 SNEGSKA (reference sequence). The CDR3 loop reads CSASPRDRFKETQYF. CDR3 nucleotides: TGCAGTGCTAGTCCTCGGGACAGGTTCAAAGAGACCCAGTACTTC.

The rearrangement uses TRBV6-4 and TRBJ1-1, with TRBD1 identical over 7 bases. V lost 5 bases to trimming and J lost 4 bases; unmatched junction nucleotides: 7. The germline gives CDR1 MRHNA, CDR2 SNTAGT. The CDR3 covers 14 residues. In DNA form, the CDR3 reads TGTGCCAGCAGTTCCACGGACAGGTCCACTGAAGCTTTCTTT. Residues: CASSSTDRSTEAFF.

This chain uses TRBV24-1 with TRBJ2-5, with 10 bases that match TRBD2. CDR1 KGHDR and CDR2 SFDVKD come from the germline V gene. The CDR3 runs to 17 residues. Unmatched junction bases numbered 10, after V lost 2 bases and J lost 5 bases. CDR3 residues: CATSDSSAGGPQETQYF. The CDR3 DNA is TGTGCCACCAGTGATTCCTCAGCGGGAGGGCCGCAGGAGACCCAGTACTTC.